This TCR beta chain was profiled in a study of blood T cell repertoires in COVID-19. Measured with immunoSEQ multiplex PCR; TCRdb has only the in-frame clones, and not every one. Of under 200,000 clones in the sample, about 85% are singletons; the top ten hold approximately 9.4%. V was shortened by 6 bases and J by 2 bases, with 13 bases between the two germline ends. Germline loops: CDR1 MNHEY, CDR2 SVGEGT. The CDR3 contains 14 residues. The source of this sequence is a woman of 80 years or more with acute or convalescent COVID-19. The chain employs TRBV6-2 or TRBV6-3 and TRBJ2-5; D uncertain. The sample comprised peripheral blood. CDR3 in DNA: TGTGCCAGCAGCCCATACGGAGCGCAAGAGACCCAGTACTTC. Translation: CASSPYGAQETQYF.